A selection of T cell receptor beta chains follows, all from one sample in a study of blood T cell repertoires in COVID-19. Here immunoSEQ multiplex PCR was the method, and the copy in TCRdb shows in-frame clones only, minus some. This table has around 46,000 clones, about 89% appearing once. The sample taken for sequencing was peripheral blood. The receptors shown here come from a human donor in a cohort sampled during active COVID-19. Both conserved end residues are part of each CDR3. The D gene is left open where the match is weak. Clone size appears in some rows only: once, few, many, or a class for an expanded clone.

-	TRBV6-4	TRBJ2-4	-	CASIGGTGLTLAKNIQYF	TGTGCCAGCATCGGGGGGACAGGACTTACCTTAGCCAAAAACATTCAGTACTTC
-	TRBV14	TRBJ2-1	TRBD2	CASSQDPSGVKFF	TGTGCCAGCAGCCAAGACCCTAGCGGGGTTAAATTCTTC
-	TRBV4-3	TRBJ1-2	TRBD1	CASSQEYSRGDRYGYTF	TGCGCCAGCAGCCAAGAATATAGCAGGGGGGATCGGTATGGCTACACCTTC
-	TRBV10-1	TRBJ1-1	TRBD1	CASSDTSGTGFEAFF	TGCGCCAGCAGTGATACCTCCGGGACAGGGTTTGAGGCTTTCTTT
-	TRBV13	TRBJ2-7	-	CASSQNYEQYF	TGTGCCAGCAGCCAAAACTACGAGCAGTACTTC
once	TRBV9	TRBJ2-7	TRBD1	CASSPTGTGTYEQYF	TGTGCCAGCAGCCCGACAGGGACAGGGACGTACGAGCAGTACTTC
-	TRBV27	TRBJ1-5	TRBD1	CASSLWGGTGTGFDQPQHF	TGTGCCAGCAGCTTGTGGGGAGGGACCGGGACAGGGTTCGATCAGCCCCAGCATTTT
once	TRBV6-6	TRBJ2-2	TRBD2	CASSQTSGTYTGELFF	TGTGCCAGCAGCCAGACTAGCGGGACATACACCGGGGAGCTGTTTTTT
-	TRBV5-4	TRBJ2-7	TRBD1	CASSSGQGSYEQYF	TGTGCCAGCAGCTCCGGACAGGGGTCCTACGAGCAGTACTTC
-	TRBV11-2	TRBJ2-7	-	CASSLVLRRPSYEQYF	TGTGCCAGCAGCTTAGTCTTGCGCAGGCCCTCCTACGAGCAGTACTTC
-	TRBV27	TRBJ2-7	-	CASSESSSYEQYF	TGTGCCAGCTCGGAGTCTAGCTCCTACGAGCAGTACTTC
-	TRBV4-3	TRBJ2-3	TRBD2	CASSHAIAGARGDTQYF	TGCGCCAGCAGCCATGCTATAGCGGGGGCCCGTGGAGATACGCAGTATTTT
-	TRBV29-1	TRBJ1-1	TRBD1	CSVEPQGQSEAFF	TGCAGCGTTGAACCCCAGGGACAGTCTGAAGCTTTCTTT
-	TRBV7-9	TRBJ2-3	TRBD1	CASSETGQATDTQYF	TGTGCCAGCAGCGAGACGGGACAGGCCACAGATACGCAGTATTTT
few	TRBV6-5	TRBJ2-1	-	CASSPHRAEWGEQFF	TGTGCCAGCAGTCCCCACAGGGCCGAGTGGGGTGAGCAGTTCTTC
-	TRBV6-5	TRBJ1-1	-	CASSQGNTEAFF	TGTGCCAGCAGCCAGGGTAACACTGAAGCTTTCTTT
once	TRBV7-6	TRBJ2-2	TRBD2	CASSANPSGRDTGELFF	TGTGCCAGCAGCGCCAACCCTAGCGGGAGGGACACCGGGGAGCTGTTTTTT
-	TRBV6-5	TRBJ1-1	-	CASSYSGSEAFF	TGTGCCAGCAGTTACTCTGGCAGTGAAGCTTTCTTT